This T cell receptor beta chain comes out of a study of immune evolution from preneoplasia to lung adenocarcinoma. Study summary: HLA loss of heterozygosity: about 7% AIS, about 15% MIA, about 35% ADC, none AAH.

Repertoires were generated with immunoSEQ multiplex PCR, while TCRdb's copy carries only in-frame clones and drops some. The sample lists 3,700 or so clones, about 80% occurring once. Points from the study as a whole: Later-stage lesions seemingly showed higher T cell density and diversity than normal lung.

The trim removed 1 base at V and 4 bases at J, leaving 3 bases unmatched. The CDR3 is made up of 14 amino acids. Looked up from germline, CDR1 is SGHAT and CDR2 is FQNNGV. Two lung cancer pathologists independently confirmed each histologic diagnosis. Macro-dissection enriched premalignant or tumor cells before nucleic acid extraction. In regard to this clone: Its specificity is unknown.

This clonotype was obtained from an older person with invasive lung adenocarcinoma. The sample taken for sequencing was FFPE invasive lung adenocarcinoma tissue. The V gene is TRBV11-2, the J gene TRBJ2-7; 8 positions match TRBD1. The CDR3 reads CASSLGTGLYEQYF. The CDR3 DNA is TGTGCCAGCAGCTTAGGGACAGGGCTTTACGAGCAGTACTTC.